The sequence of this TCR beta chain was determined in a study of CD8+CD57+ T cells in acquired aplastic anemia. Ten or more counts support this clonotype. Sequencing involved patients with CD8+CD57+ cell expansion previously shown by flow cytometry. TCR beta VDJ and CDR3 profiling used genomic DNA as template. One entry per CDR3 protein, called by TCRdb with MiXCR from the reads. This table holds roughly 150,000 distinct CDR3 sequences, 40% to 50% found once. This CDR3 is 18 amino acids long. The germline V gene encodes CDR1 SNHLY and CDR2 FYNNEI. V was clipped by 2 bases and J by 1 base; unmatched bases: 13.

The chain carries TRBV2 and TRBJ1-1; 7 nucleotides agree with TRBD1. The receptor was derived from a human donor with aplastic anemia. Material: sorted CD4+, CD8+, or CD8+CD57+ T cells (not recorded which) from PBMCs. CDR3 DNA: TGTGCCAGCAGTGAACAGGGTCCACAGGGGTTGGGGAACACTGAAGCTTTCTTT. It encodes CASSEQGPQGLGNTEAFF. The full variable domain, its missing parts supplied by reference TRBV2 and TRBJ1-1, is EPEVTQTPSHQVTQMGQEVILRCVPISNHLYFYWYRQILGQKVEFLVSFYNNEISEKSEIFDDQFSVERPDGSNFTLKIRSTKLEDSAMYFCASSEQGPQGLGNTEAFFGQGTRLTVV.